This is a list of T cell receptor beta chains from one sample in a study of blood T cell repertoires in COVID-19. The table came from immunoSEQ multiplex PCR; TCRdb's copy has only in-frame clones and leaves some out. This table holds some 410,000 clones, more than 75% found once. What was sequenced was PBMCs or T cells enriched from blood (not recorded which). These TCRs come from a woman in her thirties with acute COVID-19. Both conserved end residues are part of each CDR3. The D gene is left open where the match is weak. The size entry is marked missing in some rows and otherwise reads once, few, many or a size class.

CDR3aa	CDR3nt	v_gene	abundance	j_gene	d_gene
CASTRRRNYGYTF	TGTGCCAGCACCAGGCGGAGGAACTATGGCTACACCTTC	TRBV21-1	few	TRBJ1-2	.
CASSSTGNTEAFF	TGTGCCAGCAGCTCAACAGGGAACACTGAAGCTTTCTTT	TRBV28	.	TRBJ1-1	.
CASSMNRGYNEQFF	TGCGCCAGCAGTATGAACAGGGGGTACAATGAGCAGTTCTTC	TRBV10-1	.	TRBJ2-1	TRBD1
CASSVEAGNTGELFF	TGTGCCAGCAGCGTAGAGGCAGGGAACACCGGGGAGCTGTTTTTT	TRBV9	.	TRBJ2-2	.
CASSDSGGARNEQFF	TGCGCCAGCAGTGACAGCGGGGGGGCTAGGAATGAGCAGTTCTTC	TRBV10-1	.	TRBJ2-1	TRBD2
CASSWRLAGAYEQYF	TGTGCCAGCAGCTGGAGACTAGCGGGGGCCTACGAGCAGTACTTC	TRBV7-2	.	TRBJ2-7	TRBD2
CSVGLGQPGNTIYF	TGCAGCGTCGGCCTCGGACAGCCTGGAAACACCATATATTTT	TRBV29-1	once	TRBJ1-3	.
CASSQGGARGNEKLFF	TGCGCCAGCAGCCAAGGAGGCGCACGTGGTAATGAAAAACTGTTTTTT	TRBV4-1	.	TRBJ1-4	.
CASRAGYSPLHF	TGTGCCAGTAGGGCAGGGTATTCACCCCTCCACTTT	TRBV19	.	TRBJ1-6	.
CAWSGTDSYEQYF	TGTGCCTGGAGTGGCACAGATTCCTACGAGCAGTACTTC	TRBV30	.	TRBJ2-7	.
CASSPGLPYNEQFF	TGTGCCAGCAGCCCGGGACTACCCTACAATGAGCAGTTCTTC	TRBV13	.	TRBJ2-1	TRBD2
CASSLSRGTGSEKLFF	TGTGCCAGCAGTTTGTCCCGGGGGACAGGGTCTGAAAAACTGTTTTTT	TRBV28	.	TRBJ1-4	TRBD1
CASSIWGVAYGYTF	TGTGCCAGTAGTATTTGGGGGGTCGCCTATGGCTACACCTTC	TRBV19	.	TRBJ1-2	.
CASSWRELTQETQYF	TGTGCCAGCAGCTGGAGGGAGTTAACCCAAGAGACCCAGTACTTC	TRBV5-6	.	TRBJ2-5	.
CASSLSRVALLYNSPLHF	TGTGCCAGCAGCTTAAGTCGGGTCGCCCTGCTCTATAATTCACCCCTCCACTTT	TRBV7-2	.	TRBJ1-6	.
CASSLLQGPAGYTF	TGTGCCAGCAGCTTACTCCAGGGGCCTGCGGGCTACACCTTC	TRBV7-9	few	TRBJ1-2	.
CASSLASHSQETQYF	TGCGCCAGCAGCTTGGCCAGTCACAGTCAAGAGACCCAGTACTTC	TRBV5-1	.	TRBJ2-5	.
CASSSQGYSNQPQHF	TGTGCCAGCAGTTCTCAGGGTTATAGCAATCAGCCCCAGCATTTT	TRBV6-5	.	TRBJ1-5	.
CAWSVLAGKGSNEKLFF	TGTGCCTGGAGTGTACTGGCAGGGAAGGGAAGTAATGAAAAACTGTTTTTT	TRBV30	few	TRBJ1-4	.
CASMFFSDSSYNEQFF	TGTGCCAGTATGTTTTTTTCGGACAGCTCCTACAATGAGCAGTTCTTC	TRBV19	.	TRBJ2-1	.
CASGESGKGTEAFF	TGTGCCAGCGGGGAGAGTGGGAAGGGAACTGAAGCTTTCTTT	TRBV9	.	TRBJ1-1	.
CASAPSGDSIYEQYF	TGTGCCAGCGCGCCGTCCGGGGACAGCATCTACGAGCAGTACTTC	TRBV6-5	.	TRBJ2-7	TRBD1
CASSGRRAPVDTQYF	TGTGCCAGCAGTGGGCGCAGGGCGCCGGTCGATACGCAGTATTTT	TRBV6-2/TRBV6-3	.	TRBJ2-3	.
CASLLRGETEAFF	TGTGCCAGTCTGCTTCGGGGTGAGACTGAAGCTTTCTTT	TRBV19	once	TRBJ1-1	.
CASSVGQGRETQYF	TGTGCCAGCAGCGTAGGGCAGGGTAGAGAGACCCAGTACTTC	TRBV9	once	TRBJ2-5	.
CASGDHRGDYGYTF	TGTGCCAGTGGGGACCACAGGGGGGACTATGGCTACACCTTC	TRBV19	.	TRBJ1-2	TRBD1
CASSLARGETQYF	TGTGCCAGCAGCTTAGCTCGAGGAGAGACCCAGTACTTC	TRBV7-7	once	TRBJ2-5	.
CASSRSYNSPLHF	TGCGCGAGCAGTCGTAGCTATAATTCACCCCTCCACTTT	TRBV5-1	.	TRBJ1-6	.
CASSLVGGGTEAFF	TGTGCCAGCAGCTTAGTAGGTGGGGGGACTGAAGCTTTCTTT	TRBV7-8	.	TRBJ1-1	.
CASSLDRGNQPQHF	TGTGCCAGCAGCTTAGATAGGGGGAATCAGCCCCAGCATTTT	TRBV7-2	.	TRBJ1-5	.
CASIPGSGGREQYF	TGTGCCAGCATACCAGGTAGCGGGGGGCGGGAGCAGTACTTC	TRBV2	.	TRBJ2-7	TRBD2
CASSSPLGDRPTELFF	TGTGCCAGCAGCTCACCGCTCGGGGACAGACCCACGGAACTGTTTTTT	TRBV7-9	.	TRBJ1-4	TRBD1
CASSVGGPSYEQYF	TGTGCCAGCAGCGTGGGGGGGCCTTCATACGAGCAGTACTTC	TRBV11-3	.	TRBJ2-7	.
CASSRLGQSTDTQYF	TGTGCCAGCTCACGTCTGGGACAGAGCACAGATACGCAGTATTTT	TRBV18	once	TRBJ2-3	TRBD1
CSVVTSGGVYEQYF	TGCAGCGTTGTAACTAGCGGGGGGGTTTACGAGCAGTACTTC	TRBV29-1	once	TRBJ2-7	TRBD2
CATSPRGMGVNTEAFF	TGTGCCACCAGCCCCCGGGGGATGGGAGTGAACACTGAAGCTTTCTTT	TRBV15	.	TRBJ1-1	.
CASSPQSSQGTTFDGYTF	TGTGCCAGCAGCCCACAGAGTTCACAGGGCACCACTTTCGATGGCTACACCTTC	TRBV9	.	TRBJ1-2	.
CASSVDLRGYEQYF	TGTGCCAGCAGCGTAGATTTGCGGGGCTACGAGCAGTACTTC	TRBV9	.	TRBJ2-7	.
CASSFGSLVEQYF	TGTGCCAGCAGTTTCGGGTCCCTGGTAGAGCAGTACTTC	TRBV12-3/TRBV12-4	few	TRBJ2-7	.
CASSLGVDLPLHF	TGTGCCAGCAGCTTAGGTGTAGATTTGCCCCTCCACTTT	TRBV7-6	.	TRBJ1-6	.
CASSISPRGTGELFF	TGTGCCAGTAGTATATCTCCTAGAGGGACCGGGGAGCTGTTTTTT	TRBV19	once	TRBJ2-2	.
CASAAGLRITEAFF	TGTGCCAGCGCGGCAGGACTGCGTATCACTGAAGCTTTCTTT	TRBV2	.	TRBJ1-1	.
CAWSDSGEQYF	TGTGCCTGGAGTGACAGCGGCGAGCAGTACTTC	TRBV30	.	TRBJ2-7	.
CASSLVGQRLNTEAFF	TGTGCCAGCAGCTTAGTAGGACAGCGGCTGAACACTGAAGCTTTCTTT	TRBV7-9	.	TRBJ1-1	.
CASSFGGISTDTQYF	TGTGCCAGCAGTTTTGGAGGGATTAGCACAGATACGCAGTATTTT	TRBV28	.	TRBJ2-3	.
CASSYGSGSYNEQFF	TGTGCCAGCAGTTATGGTAGCGGTTCCTACAATGAGCAGTTCTTC	TRBV6-2/TRBV6-3	.	TRBJ2-1	.
CASSLSQLGAAGELFF	TGCGCCAGCAGCTTGTCCCAACTGGGGGCCGCCGGGGAGCTGTTTTTT	TRBV5-1	.	TRBJ2-2	.
CASSRDLDQPQHF	TGTGCCAGCAGCCGGGATTTAGATCAGCCCCAGCATTTT	TRBV2	.	TRBJ1-5	.
CAWRDVPGGAFF	TGTGCCTGGAGAGACGTTCCAGGGGGAGCTTTCTTT	TRBV30	.	TRBJ1-1	TRBD1
CSVRQANTGELFF	TGCAGCGTTCGACAGGCGAACACCGGGGAGCTGTTTTTT	TRBV29-1	.	TRBJ2-2	.
CAISEGRALYEQYF	TGTGCCATCAGTGAGGGGCGGGCCCTTTACGAGCAGTACTTC	TRBV10-3	.	TRBJ2-7	.
CASSVASQETQYF	TGTGCCAGCAGCGTAGCTTCCCAAGAGACCCAGTACTTC	TRBV9	.	TRBJ2-5	.
CATSDLRGTDNEQFF	TGTGCCACCAGTGATTTGCGCGGGACAGACAATGAGCAGTTCTTC	TRBV24-1	.	TRBJ2-1	.
CASSPDRPGEQYF	TGTGCCAGCTCACCAGACAGGCCCGGAGAGCAGTACTTC	TRBV18	.	TRBJ2-7	.